This entry is about one TCR beta chain. Its antigen is not identified. A second PCR, run for roughly 7 to 11 cycles, used a sample-barcoded 5' primer plus a J-beta primer mix. Each CDR3 protein gets one entry after TCRdb re-called the 5' RACE reads with MiXCR. Among 1 million or so distinct CDR3 sequences listed, around 25% were seen once. The data stem from a study of blood T cells in healthy people across ages. General study points: Leaving the PBMCs unsorted stopped any conclusive comparison of naive versus antigen-experienced cells.

CDR1 is DFQATT, CDR2 SNEGSKA, per germline (reference sequence). The CDR3 covers 11 residues. The data also belong to a second study, concerning T cells of mothers and their children. That paper states: Primer M1S, used in the second PCR, introduced sample barcodes and 2-4 random nucleotides. Roughly 2.7 million TCR beta reads per child versus over 9 million per mother.

The rearrangement uses TRBV20-1 and TRBJ2-5, with D perhaps TRBD2 (5 bases). The J call may be mistaken, given a closer DNA end match to TRBJ2-7. The sequenced sample was blood. The receptor was isolated from a girl aged 2 to 10 in good health. The CDR3 reads CSVAADYEQYF. In DNA form, the CDR3 reads TGCAGTGTAGCAGCGGATTACGAGCAGTACTTC.